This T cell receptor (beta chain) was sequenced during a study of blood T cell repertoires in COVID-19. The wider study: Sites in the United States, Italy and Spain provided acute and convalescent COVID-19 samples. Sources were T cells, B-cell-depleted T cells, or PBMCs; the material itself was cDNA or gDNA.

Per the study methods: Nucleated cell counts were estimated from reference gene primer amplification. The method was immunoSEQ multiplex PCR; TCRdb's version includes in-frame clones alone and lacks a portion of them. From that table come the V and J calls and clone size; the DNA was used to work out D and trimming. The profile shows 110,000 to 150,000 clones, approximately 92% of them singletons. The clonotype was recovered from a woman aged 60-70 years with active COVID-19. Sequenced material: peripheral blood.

CDR3 sequence (DNA): TGTGCCAGCAGCAAAGAACGGGACAGGGAAAGCGAGCAGTACTTC. Residues: CASSKERDRESEQYF. The chain combines TRBV21-1 with TRBJ2-7; the D call of TRBD1 is as the table states it, not checked on the DNA. TRBV21-1 is shown as a pseudogene. CDR3 size: 15 residues.